The clone carrying this T cell receptor beta chain has a single count. This sample was taken from a study of blood T cell repertoires in COVID-19. The germline V gene has CDR1 SNHLY and CDR2 FYNNEI. The CDR3 length is 14 residues. With 4 bases removed from V and 0 bases from J, the gap between germline ends came to 9 bases. TCRdb keeps only in-frame clones here, not all; method: immunoSEQ multiplex PCR. The sample holds some 310,000 clones, 80% to 90% seen once. Material: peripheral blood. The source is a man between 50 and 59 years old with active or convalescent COVID-19. The chain has TRBV2 and TRBJ1-2; perhaps TRBD1 as D (5 bases). Written as DNA, the CDR3 is TGTGCCAGCAGTGGACAGAGAGCTAACTATGGCTACACCTTC. Protein: CASSGQRANYGYTF. Complete variable domain (other parts from reference TRBV2 and TRBJ1-2): EPEVTQTPSHQVTQMGQEVILRCVPISNHLYFYWYRQILGQKVEFLVSFYNNEISEKSEIFDDQFSVERPDGSNFTLKIRSTKLEDSAMYFCASSGQRANYGYTFGSGTRLTVV.